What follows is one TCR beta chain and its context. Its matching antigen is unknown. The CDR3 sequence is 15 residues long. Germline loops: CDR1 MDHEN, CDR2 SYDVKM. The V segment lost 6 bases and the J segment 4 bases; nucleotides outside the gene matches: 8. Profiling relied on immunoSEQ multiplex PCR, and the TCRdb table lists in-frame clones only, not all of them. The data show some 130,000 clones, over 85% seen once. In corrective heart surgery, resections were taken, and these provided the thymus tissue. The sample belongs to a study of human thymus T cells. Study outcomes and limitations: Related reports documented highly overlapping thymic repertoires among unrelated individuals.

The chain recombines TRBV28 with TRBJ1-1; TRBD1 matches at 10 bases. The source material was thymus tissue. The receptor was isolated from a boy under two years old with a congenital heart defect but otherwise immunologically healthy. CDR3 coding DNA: TGTGCCAGCAGGGCGACAGGGGGCCGGAGCACTGAAGCTTTCTTT. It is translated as CASRATGGRSTEAFF.